Below are 12 T cell receptor beta chains sequenced from a single sample in a study of T cell repertoires in cytomegalovirus infection. In TCRdb, the reads were re-called with MiXCR into one record per CDR3 protein. The sample consists of 400,000 to 550,000 distinct CDR3 sequences, about 11% of them appearing once. Sequencing input: PBMCs. The receptors stem from a human donor in good health (CMV status not recorded). Some clones in this sample may be carry-over from other donors' samples.

In its sample, this clonotype was seen many times. The V call is TRBV6-1, the J call TRBJ2-7, with D perhaps assigned TRBD1 or TRBD2 (5 bases each). V dropped 2 bases and J dropped 0 bases, with 11 bases sitting between them. Germline values: CDR1 MNHNS, CDR2 SASEGT. This CDR3 is built from 15 residues. In nucleotides, the CDR3 is TGTGCCAGCAGTGAATCGGGACGTCGCTCCTACGAGCAGTACTTC. Protein: CASSESGRRSYEQYF.

This clonotype was counted between two and nine times. The CDR3 loop is CASSLGGGFKVSYEQYF. The CDR3 DNA sequence: TGTGCCAGCAGCTTAGGGGGTGGGTTTAAGGTCTCCTACGAGCAGTACTTC. The chain uses TRBV13 and TRBJ2-7; D is uncertain. CDR1 PRHDT and CDR2 FYEKMQ come from the germline V gene (reference sequence). The V end was cut by 0 bases, the J end by 0 bases, with 15 bases between. The CDR3 is 17 residues long.

The rearrangement uses TRBV2 and TRBJ2-1; perhaps TRBD1 as D (6 bases). Per the germline V gene, CDR1 is SNHLY and CDR2 is FYNNEI. The ends were cut back, 7 bases at V and 5 bases at J, with 12 bases in the middle. This CDR3 spans 13 amino acids. CDR3 nucleotide sequence: TGTGCCAGCAACAGGGAGTGGGACAATGAGCAGTTCTTC. It translates to CASNREWDNEQFF.

Concerning this clonotype itself: Possible read error: a much larger clone is one base away. This chain uses TRBV6-2 or TRBV6-3 with TRBJ1-2, with unresolved D. Between the trimmed V and J ends, which lost 6 bases and 6 bases, there was a span of 14 bases. This CDR3 spans 13 amino acids. Germline V CDR1 and CDR2: MNHEY, SVGEGT. CDR3 sequence reads: CASSSGSSHGYTF. CDR3 coding DNA: TGTGCCAGCAGCTCCGGGTCTTCCCATGGCTACACCTTC.

This clonotype was recorded many times. This chain links TRBV25-1 with TRBJ1-2; D is unclear. Germline V gene lookup returns CDR1 MGHDK and CDR2 SYGVNS. This CDR3 is 14 amino acids long. The V end lost 5 bases, the J end lost 0 bases, and 10 bases lay between the germline ends. The DNA for the CDR3 is TGTGCCAGCAGTCCGGGCGGTCCTAACTATGGCTACACCTTC. This codes for CASSPGGPNYGYTF.

This clonotype has a count of ten or more. The rearrangement uses TRBV19 and TRBJ1-5, with D hard to call. The CDR3 spans 15 residues. Germline V gene lookup returns CDR1 LNHDA and CDR2 SQIVND (reference sequence). V gave up 5 bases and J gave up 6 bases, with 17 bases separating them. CDR3 DNA: TGTGCCAGTAGTCTGAAAGGCAGTGGGCTTCAGCCCCAGCATTTT. This codes for CASSLKGSGLQPQHF.

Ten or more counts support this clonotype. The chain couples TRBV5-1 to TRBJ2-7, with a weak D call TRBD1 (5 bases). This CDR3 comprises 14 residues. Trimming shortened V by 1 base and J by 2 bases, and 10 bases separated the two germline ends. Germline V gives CDR1 SGHRS, CDR2 YFSETQ. The CDR3, as DNA: TGCGCCAGCAGCTTGAAGAGACAGCCCTACGAGCAGTACTTC. Translating it yields CASSLKRQPYEQYF. The complete variable domain, with remaining parts taken from reference TRBV5-1 and TRBJ2-7, reads KAGVTQTPRYLIKTRGQQVTLSCSPISGHRSVSWYQQTPGQGLQFLFEYFSETQRNKGNFPGRFSGRQFSNSRSEMNVSTLELGDSALYLCASSLKRQPYEQYFGPGTRLTVT.

This clonotype was observed a handful of times. V is TRBV20-1 and J is TRBJ1-6, with 7 positions matching TRBD1. The CDR3 length is 17 residues. Germline loops: CDR1 DFQATT, CDR2 SNEGSKA (reference sequence). Trimming removed 1 base from V and 7 bases from J; junction bases left unmatched: 13. CDR3 region: CSARASHRDRVNSPLHF. CDR3 DNA sequence: TGCAGTGCTAGAGCTTCCCACCGGGACAGAGTAAATTCACCCCTCCACTTT.

This sequence joins TRBV5-4 and TRBJ2-2; 10 nucleotides line up with TRBD2. Germline V lookup: CDR1 SGHNT, CDR2 YYREEE (reference sequence). The CDR3 has 15 amino acids. The V segment lost 1 base and the J segment 6 bases; nucleotides outside the gene matches: 3. CDR3 amino acids: CASSLLAGDPGELFF. The CDR3, as DNA: TGTGCCAGCAGCTTGCTAGCGGGAGACCCCGGGGAGCTGTTTTTT.

There are many counts of this clonotype. This sequence joins TRBV27 and TRBJ1-4; D perhaps matches TRBD1 (6 bases). This CDR3 is 14 amino acids long. Looked up from germline, CDR1 is MNHEY and CDR2 is SMNVEV (reference sequence). Trimming removed 5 bases at V and 9 bases at J, with 16 bases between. The chain's CDR3 is CASSLTGSYQKLFF. DNA for the CDR3: TGTGCCAGCAGTCTCACAGGGTCTTACCAAAAACTGTTTTTT. Combining the CDR3 with reference TRBV27 and TRBJ1-4 gives the whole variable domain EAQVTQNPRYLITVTGKKLTVTCSQNMNHEYMSWYRQDPGLGLRQIYYSMNVEVTDKGDVPEGYKVSRKEKRNFPLILESPSPNQTSLYFCASSLTGSYQKLFFGSGTQLSVL.

This clonotype was observed many times. The chain carries TRBV4-2 and TRBJ2-7; tentatively, D is TRBD1 (5 bases). Germline V lookup: CDR1 LGHNA, CDR2 YNFKEQ. The CDR3 totals 15 residues. With 3 bases removed from V and 6 bases from J, the gap between germline ends came to 18 bases. This chain's CDR3 is CASSQNGAAFSEQYF. As DNA, the CDR3 is TGTGCCAGCAGCCAGAATGGGGCAGCCTTCTCCGAGCAGTACTTC.

This clonotype was found many times. The rearrangement uses TRBV29-1 and TRBJ2-2, with 8 bases matching TRBD1. The junction had 0 bases not matched to a gene; V was cut back by 6 bases and J by 0 bases. The V gene's germline CDR1 is SQVTM and CDR2 ANQGSEA. CDR3 length equals 13 residues. CDR3 region: CSVDRANTGELFF. CDR3 coding DNA: TGCAGCGTGGACAGGGCGAACACCGGGGAGCTGTTTTTT.